A single sample gave rise to the 9 T cell receptor gamma chains below, sequenced in a study of intestinal T cells in coeliac disease. Each case's genomic DNA was extracted from ten approximately 5.5-µm formalin-fixed paraffin-embedded scrolls. LymphoTrack primers amplified TRG sequences from roughly 0.2 ug of biopsy DNA. TCRdb redid the clone calls on the multiplex PCR reads with CATT. The table records more than 850 gamma-chain clones, about 58% of them present only once. Material: a duodenal biopsy. The receptor source for this set is a human donor with celiac disease.

This clone appeared a few times. The chain employs TRGV9 and TRGJ1 or TRGJ2. Germline V lookup: CDR1 GITISATS, CDR2 ISYDGTV (reference sequence). The junction had 11 bases not matched to a gene; V was cut back by 3 bases and J by 12 bases. This CDR3 comprises 12 residues. Here the CDR3 reads CALWEFTGGKLF. The CDR3 DNA follows: TGTGCCTTGTGGGAGTTTACTGGGGGGAAACTCTTT.

The chain couples TRGV4 to TRGJP1. J gave up 11 bases and V 0 bases, and 18 bases lay outside the gene matches. Germline V gives CDR1 EGSTGY, CDR2 YDSYTSSV. CDR3 length: 17 residues. The DNA of the CDR3 is TGTGCCACCTGGGATGGGCATCCGAGGCAGCACGTGTGGTTCAAGATATTT. The encoded protein is CATWDGHPRQHVWFKIF.

Here the CDR3 reads CATWGRAGYYKKLF. In DNA, the CDR3 is TGTGCCACCTGGGGACGGGCAGGGTATTATAAGAAACTCTTT. The rearrangement uses TRGV2 and TRGJ1 or TRGJ2. This CDR3 is 14 amino acids long. Germline V gene sequence: CDR1 EGSNGY, CDR2 YDSYNSKV. Trimming at V came to 5 bases and at J to 4 bases, leaving 11 bases not matched to a gene.

The rearrangement joins TRGV3 to TRGJ1 or TRGJ2. Germline CDR1 reads VTNTFY; CDR2 reads YDVSTARD (reference sequence). The V segment lost 9 bases and the J segment 4 bases; nucleotides outside the gene matches: 12. The CDR3 length is 13 residues. The CDR3 loop reads CATLVREYYKKLF. The CDR3, as DNA: TGTGCCACCCTGGTAAGGGAATATTATAAGAAACTCTTT.

The chain uses TRGV2 and TRGJP2. V was clipped by 1 base and J by 0 bases; unmatched bases: 26. This CDR3 is built from 23 residues. Germline CDR1 and CDR2: EGSNGY and YDSYNSKV. CDR3 in DNA: TGTGCCACCTGGGACGGCCATAGTCCCACAGTCTCCGCCCTCAATAGTAGTGATTGGATCAAGACGTTT. Its protein is CATWDGHSPTVSALNSSDWIKTF.

The chain employs TRGV8 and TRGJ1 or TRGJ2. The CDR3 is 17 amino acids. Trimming cost V 5 bases and J 1 base; bases outside gene matches: 17. The germline CDR1 and CDR2 sequences are VENAVY and YDSYNSRV. CDR3 protein: CATWGPTHFRNYYKKLF. CDR3 DNA sequence: TGTGCCACCTGGGGACCAACCCATTTTCGAAATTATTATAAGAAACTCTTT.

The chain carries TRGV2 and TRGJP1. V trimming: 0 bases; J trimming: 2 bases; junction bases outside the gene matches: 9. Germline V gene data show CDR1 as EGSNGY and CDR2 as YDSYNSKV. The CDR3 sequence is 17 residues long. CDR3 protein: CATWDGIRGTTGWFKIF. For the CDR3, the DNA is TGTGCCACCTGGGACGGGATCCGAGGAACCACTGGTTGGTTCAAGATATTT.

The gene calls are TRGV9 and TRGJP2. The CDR3 runs 14 residues. Trimming cost V 3 bases and J 14 bases; bases outside gene matches: 15. Germline loops: CDR1 GITISATS, CDR2 ISYDGTV (reference sequence). The CDR3 loop is CALWESSIDGIKTF. CDR3 coding DNA: TGTGCCTTGTGGGAGTCATCTATTGACGGAATCAAGACGTTT.

This clone rates as large. The V gene is TRGV8, the J gene TRGJP1. The CDR3 is 11 residues long. CDR1 and CDR2 from the germline V gene are VENAVY and YDSYNSRV. Losses at the gene ends were 12 bases for V and 0 bases for J; bases not matched to a gene: 1. CDR3 loop: CADTTGWFKIF. CDR3 in DNA: TGTGCCGATACCACTGGTTGGTTCAAGATATTT.